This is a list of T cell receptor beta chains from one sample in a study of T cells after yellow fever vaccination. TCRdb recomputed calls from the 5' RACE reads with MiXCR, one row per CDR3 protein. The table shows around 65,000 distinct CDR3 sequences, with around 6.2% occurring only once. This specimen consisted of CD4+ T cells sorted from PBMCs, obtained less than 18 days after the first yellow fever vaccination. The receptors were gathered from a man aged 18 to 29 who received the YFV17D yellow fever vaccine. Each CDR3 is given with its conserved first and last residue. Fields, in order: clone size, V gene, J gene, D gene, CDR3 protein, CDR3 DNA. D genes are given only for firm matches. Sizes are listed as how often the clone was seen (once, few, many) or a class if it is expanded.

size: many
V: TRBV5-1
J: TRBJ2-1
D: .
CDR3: CASSSPNEQFF
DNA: TGCGCCAGCAGTAGTCCCAATGAGCAGTTCTTC

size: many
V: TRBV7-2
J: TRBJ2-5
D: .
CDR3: CASSPSGTKETQYF
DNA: TGTGCCAGCAGCCCGTCCGGGACAAAAGAGACCCAGTACTTC

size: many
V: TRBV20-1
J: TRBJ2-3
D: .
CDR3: CSASWSSPDTQYF
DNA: TGCAGTGCTAGCTGGTCCTCTCCGGATACGCAGTATTTT

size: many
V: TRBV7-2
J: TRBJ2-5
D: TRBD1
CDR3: CASSQIPGQGFWTQYF
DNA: TGTGCCAGCAGCCAGATACCGGGACAGGGCTTTTGGACCCAGTACTTC

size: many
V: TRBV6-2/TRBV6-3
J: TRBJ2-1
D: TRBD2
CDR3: CASRTSGGNEQFF
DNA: TGTGCCAGCAGGACTAGCGGGGGCAATGAGCAGTTCTTC

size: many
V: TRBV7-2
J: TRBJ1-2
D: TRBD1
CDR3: CASSPTGVYGYTF
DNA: TGTGCCAGCAGCCCGACAGGGGTCTATGGCTACACCTTC

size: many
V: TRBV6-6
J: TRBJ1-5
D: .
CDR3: CASIPRGDQPQHF
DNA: TGTGCCAGCATCCCCAGGGGTGACCAGCCCCAGCATTTT

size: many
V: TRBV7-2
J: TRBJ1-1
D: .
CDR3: CASSLLGGGTEAFF
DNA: TGTGCCAGCAGCTTACTCGGCGGAGGCACTGAAGCTTTCTTT

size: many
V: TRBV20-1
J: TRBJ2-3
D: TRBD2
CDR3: CSASPGGGRPSTDTQYF
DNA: TGCAGTGCTAGTCCCGGCGGGGGGCGGCCTAGCACAGATACGCAGTATTTT

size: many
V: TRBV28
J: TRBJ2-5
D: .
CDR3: CASSLGNKETQYF
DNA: TGTGCCAGCAGTCTGGGCAACAAAGAGACCCAGTACTTC

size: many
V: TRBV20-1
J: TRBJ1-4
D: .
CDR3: CSARQPFDPANEKLFF
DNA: TGCAGTGCTAGACAGCCCTTTGACCCTGCTAATGAAAAACTGTTTTTT

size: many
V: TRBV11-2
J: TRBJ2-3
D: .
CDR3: CASSSQGQWNTDTQYF
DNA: TGTGCCAGCAGCTCCCAAGGACAGTGGAACACAGATACGCAGTATTTT

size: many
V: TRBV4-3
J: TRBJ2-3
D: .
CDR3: CASSQRGYTDTQYF
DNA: TGCGCCAGCAGCCAGCGGGGCTACACAGATACGCAGTATTTT

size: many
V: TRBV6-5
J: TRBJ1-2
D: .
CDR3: CASRPGGGIYGYTF
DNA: TGTGCCAGCAGACCCGGGGGGGGAATCTATGGCTACACCTTC

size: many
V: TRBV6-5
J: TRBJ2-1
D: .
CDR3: CASSYRGTTGNEQFF
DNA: TGTGCCAGCAGTTACCGGGGGACCACGGGGAATGAGCAGTTCTTC

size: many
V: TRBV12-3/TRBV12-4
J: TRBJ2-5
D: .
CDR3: CASSPPGGHSGETQYF
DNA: TGTGCCAGCAGTCCTCCGGGGGGCCACTCGGGTGAGACCCAGTACTTC

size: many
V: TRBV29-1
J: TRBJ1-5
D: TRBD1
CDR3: CSIGQGDRGLAQHF
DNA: TGCAGCATAGGACAGGGGGACAGGGGATTGGCCCAGCATTTT

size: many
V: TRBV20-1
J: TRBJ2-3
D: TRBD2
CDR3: CSAYELAGGLGVTDTQYF
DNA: TGCAGTGCTTACGAACTAGCGGGGGGTTTGGGGGTCACAGATACGCAGTATTTT

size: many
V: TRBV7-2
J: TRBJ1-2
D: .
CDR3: CASSLEWTARGYTF
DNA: TGTGCCAGCAGCTTAGAGTGGACAGCCCGTGGCTACACCTTC

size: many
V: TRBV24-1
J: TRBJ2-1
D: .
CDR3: CATSERGAYNEQFF
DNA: TGTGCCACCAGTGAGCGGGGAGCCTACAATGAGCAGTTCTTC